The present entry profiles one T cell receptor beta chain with its context. No antigen is known for it. The data were taken from a study of shared clonotypes between healthy human individuals. Study results and caveats: Investigators collected only blood, and repertoires in tissues likely differ. Non-shared clonotypes had lower generation probabilities than those shared by all four donors.

The CDR3 totals 15 residues. Per the germline V gene, CDR1 is MDHEN and CDR2 is SYDVKM. The germline V and J ends were trimmed by 2 bases and 3 bases, with 14 bases remaining between them. The repertoire was sequenced with immunoSEQ multiplex PCR; TCRdb's copy has only in-frame clones and lacks some. The data show about 1.5 million clones, roughly 96% seen once. The clonotype comes from a man aged 25-45 years in good health. Sequencing used naive CD4+ T cells sorted from blood. Stated subset: CD45RA+ positively selected. The chain employs TRBV28 and TRBJ2-7; D ambiguous. DNA of the CDR3: TGTGCCAGCAGTTTAACCGGCTACCGCGGCTACGAGCAGTACTTC. This sequence encodes CASSLTGYRGYEQYF.